The T cell receptor beta chain under discussion was sequenced for a study of beta chain features in type 1 diabetes. There are a few counts of this clone. The antigen is unknown. Per germline, CDR1 SGHRS and CDR2 YFSETQ. V lost 6 bases to trimming and J lost 3 bases; unmatched junction nucleotides: 6. There are 14 residues in the CDR3. The study reverse transcribed the entire isolated RNA, so it sequenced expressed TCRB transcripts. Generated by immunoSEQ multiplex PCR, the TCRdb table keeps only in-frame clones and is missing some. The table lists hundreds of thousands of clones, about 14% of them singletons. Findings and limits, study-wide: For Type 1 diabetes patients, all four CD4+ subsets carried TCRB CDR3s that were moderately but significantly shorter. In type 1 diabetes patients, VDJ junctions had fewer insertions; deletions at these junctions were more frequent.

This chain links TRBV5-1 with TRBJ2-3; TRBD2 matches 8 bases. The clonotype comes from a man aged 18 to 30 with type 1 diabetes. The sequencing sample was made of naive CD4+ T cells from blood. The CDR3 nucleotides are TGCGCCAGCATATCTAGCGGGTTAACAGATACGCAGTATTTT. Its protein product is CASISSGLTDTQYF.